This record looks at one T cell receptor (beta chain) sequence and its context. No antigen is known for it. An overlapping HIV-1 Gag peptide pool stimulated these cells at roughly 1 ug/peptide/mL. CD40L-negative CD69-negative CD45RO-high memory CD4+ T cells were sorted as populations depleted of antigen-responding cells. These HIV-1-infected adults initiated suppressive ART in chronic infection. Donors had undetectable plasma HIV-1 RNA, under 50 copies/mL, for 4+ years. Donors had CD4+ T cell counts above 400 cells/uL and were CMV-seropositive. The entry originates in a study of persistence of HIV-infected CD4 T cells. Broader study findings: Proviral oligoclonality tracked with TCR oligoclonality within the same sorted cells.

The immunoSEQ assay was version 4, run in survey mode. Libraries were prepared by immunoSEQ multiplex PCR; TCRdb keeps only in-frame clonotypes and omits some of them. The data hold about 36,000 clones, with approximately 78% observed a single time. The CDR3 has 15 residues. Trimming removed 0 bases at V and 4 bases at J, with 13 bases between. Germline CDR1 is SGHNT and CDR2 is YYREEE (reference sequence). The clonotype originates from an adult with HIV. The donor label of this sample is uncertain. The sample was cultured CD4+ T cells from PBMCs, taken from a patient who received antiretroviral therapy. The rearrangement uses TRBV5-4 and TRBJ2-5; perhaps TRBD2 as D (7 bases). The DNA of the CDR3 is TGTGCCAGCAGCTTGGACCAGGGGAGGGGAGAGACCCAGTACTTC. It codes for CASSLDQGRGETQYF.